Following are 5 T cell receptor beta chains from one sample sequenced in a study of T cell responses to AZD1222 COVID-19 vaccine. Profiled with immunoSEQ multiplex PCR; TCRdb holds only in-frame clones, not every one. Of roughly 150,000 clones listed, roughly 91% were seen once; the top ten hold roughly 2%. The source material was peripheral blood, sampled 28 days after the second AZD1222 dose. Receptors were obtained from an adult who received the AZD1222 COVID-19 vaccine.

The CDR3: CASSQPSTGELFF. The CDR3 bases are TGCGCCAGCAGCCAGCCGAGCACCGGGGAGCTGTTTTTT. The rearrangement links TRBV4-1 to TRBJ2-2; D remains unclear. Germline values: CDR1 MGHRA, CDR2 YSYEKL. Trimming shortened V by 3 bases and J by 4 bases, and 6 bases separated the two germline ends. The CDR3 totals 13 residues.

In its sample, this clone was seen once. The chain couples TRBV5-1 to TRBJ1-1, with D unresolved. The CDR3 consists of 14 residues. Trimming cost V 2 bases and J 4 bases, with 12 bases left between them. The germline V gene encodes CDR1 SGHRS and CDR2 YFSETQ. CDR3 DNA: TGCGCCAGCAGCTTAGGAGAGGTATCCACTGAAGCTTTCTTT. Translating it yields CASSLGEVSTEAFF. Filled out from reference TRBV5-1 and TRBJ1-1, the complete variable domain reads KAGVTQTPRYLIKTRGQQVTLSCSPISGHRSVSWYQQTPGQGLQFLFEYFSETQRNKGNFPGRFSGRQFSNSRSEMNVSTLELGDSALYLCASSLGEVSTEAFFGQGTRLTVV.

The chain has TRBV3-1 (or the pseudogene TRBV3-2) and TRBJ1-5, with a possible D match to TRBD1 (5 bases). The CDR3 has 14 amino acids. V was cut by 4 bases and J by 3 bases, with 10 bases left in between. The germline V gene has CDR1 LGHDT and CDR2 YNNKEL (reference sequence). CDR3 nucleotide sequence: TGTGCCAGCAGCCCTCAACAGGTCAATCAGCCCCAGCATTTT. Amino acids: CASSPQQVNQPQHF.

This sequence joins TRBV5-1 and TRBJ1-4, with TRBD1 matching 8 bases. The CDR3 spans 19 residues. J lost 2 bases, V lost 2 bases, and 14 bases had no gene match. CDR1 and CDR2 from the germline V gene are SGHRS and YFSETQ. This CDR3 reads CASSFGTGLPGGTNEKLFF. The CDR3 DNA is TGCGCCAGCAGCTTTGGGACAGGCCTGCCCGGTGGGACTAATGAAAAACTGTTTTTT.

The J gene is TRBJ2-7, the V gene TRBV3-1 (or the pseudogene TRBV3-2); the match to TRBD2 covers 7 bases. The germline CDR1 and CDR2 sequences are LGHDT and YNNKEL (reference sequence). After removal of 0 bases from V and 2 bases from J, the junction contained 1 base not matched to a gene. CDR3 length equals 14 residues. The DNA of the CDR3 is TGTGCCAGCAGCCAAGAAGCGGGGCCCTACGAGCAGTACTTC. Amino acids: CASSQEAGPYEQYF.